This TCR beta chain was sequenced during a study of blood T cell repertoires in COVID-19. Trimming pared 5 bases from V and 0 bases from J, leaving 10 bases between. The CDR3 contains 14 residues. Germline V gives CDR1 SGHTA, CDR2 FQGNSA. Only in-frame clones appear in the TCRdb table, and some are missing; sequencing was by immunoSEQ multiplex PCR. The sample includes over 150,000 clones, about 88% of them seen just once. The clonotype was recovered from a man between 60 and 70 years old with COVID-19, enrolled during active disease. The genes are TRBV7-2 and TRBJ1-2, with a possible D match to TRBD1 (5 bases). The sequenced material came from peripheral blood. The CDR3 DNA reads as TGTGCCAGCAGCACAGGTAGAGCTAACTATGGCTACACCTTC. Amino acid sequence: CASSTGRANYGYTF. Looking up the rest from reference TRBV7-2 and TRBJ1-2 gives the full variable domain: GAGVSQSPSNKVTEKGKDVELRCDPISGHTALYWYRQSLGQGLEFLIYFQGNSAPDKSGLPSDRFSAERTGGSVSTLTIQRTQQEDSAVYLCASSTGRANYGYTFGSGTRLTVV.